The clone carrying this T cell receptor (beta chain) appeared many times. Its antigen is unknown. As previously described, bulk TCR libraries were made using listed TCR primers. MiXCR, run by TCRdb on the PCR reads, gives a single entry per CDR3 protein. The table has approximately 100,000 distinct CDR3 sequences, roughly a third seen once. This entry comes from a study of molecular identifiers for immune sequencing clone quantification. Overall study findings and caveats: In naive cells, clones above 20 RNA copies held under 1% of molecules, whereas in effector cells they held over 97%.

The CDR3 has 15 amino acids. Germline CDR1 SGHTA, CDR2 FQGNSA. The V end was cut by 4 bases, the J end by 3 bases, with 12 bases between. Sorted naive CD8 T cells, roughly 19,000 to 1,100,000, were sequenced from 10%, 30% or 50% RNA. CD8+CD4-CCR7+CD45RA+ cells were sorted as naive CD8 T cells. Sequenced input: naive CD8+ T cells from blood, with Jurkat cell RNA spiked in. Subset indicated: FACS-sorted CD8+CD4-CCR7+CD45RA+ naive T cells. The chain joins TRBV7-2 to TRBJ2-2; D is possibly TRBD2 (5 bases). The origin of this receptor is a human donor in good health. Some libraries in this study had Jurkat cell RNA spiked in. CDR3 amino acids: CASSYSEGHTGELFF. In nucleotides, the CDR3 is TGTGCCAGCAGCTACTCAGAGGGTCACACCGGGGAGCTGTTTTTT.